Sequencing of this TCR beta chain was carried out in a study of T cell repertoires in cytomegalovirus infection. Study-wide background: Use of recently identified HLA-C-restricted and well-studied HLA-B-restricted CMV epitopes was part of the study. General study findings and limits: Totalled public TCR beta family frequency picked out people who carried CMV plus the relevant HLA. HLA-C-restricted CMV-specific TCR beta clonotypes prevailed in the ex vivo response.

This clonotype appeared a few times. Antigen unknown. TCRdb recomputed calls from the reads with MiXCR, one row per CDR3 protein. The table includes about 100,000 distinct CDR3 sequences, 29% detected once. Trimming stripped 4 bases from V and 5 bases from J, with 16 bases between. Germline loops: CDR1 SGDLS, CDR2 YYNGEE. The CDR3 spans 14 residues. The chain employs TRBV9 and TRBJ2-7; D possibly matches TRBD1 or TRBD2 (5 bases each). The clonotype originates from a human donor in good health (CMV status not recorded). Some clones in this sample may be carry-over from other donors' samples. Sample: CD8+ T cells from cultured PBMCs, taken from culture after CMV antigen stimulation. CDR3 residues: CASSSSRGPNEQYF. The CDR3 nucleotides are TGTGCCAGCAGCTCCTCGAGGGGACCTAACGAGCAGTACTTC. Complete variable domain (other parts from reference TRBV9 and TRBJ2-7): DSGVTQTPKHLITATGQRVTLRCSPRSGDLSVYWYQQSLDQGLQFLIQYYNGEERAKGNILERFSAQQFPDLHSELNLSSLELGDSALYFCASSSSRGPNEQYFGPGTRLTVT.